The 20 T cell receptor beta chains presented below share a single source sample, sequenced in a study of CD8 T cells in ankylosing spondylitis. TCRdb redid the calling of the 5' RACE reads with MiXCR, one entry per CDR3 protein. The table lists some 87,000 distinct CDR3 sequences, around 30% of them singletons. The material sequenced was blood, either unsorted or a sorted T cell fraction (not recorded which). The receptors come from a male donor with ankylosing spondylitis or in good health (not recorded which).

The rearrangement uses TRBV12-3 or TRBV12-4 and TRBJ1-3; D is undetermined. V lost 3 bases and J lost 2, with 8 bases in between. The CDR3 runs to 14 residues. CDR3 protein: CASSFSAAGNTIYF. The CDR3 bases are TGTGCCAGCAGTTTTTCGGCTGCTGGAAACACCATATATTTT.

This clonotype appeared a few times. The chain employs TRBV20-1 and TRBJ2-2; 8 bases are shared with TRBD2. Looked up from germline, CDR1 is DFQATT and CDR2 is SNEGSKA (reference sequence). The CDR3 is made up of 12 amino acids. The V and J ends lost 6 bases and 6 bases, in that order; junction bases with no gene match: 3. CDR3 residues: CSATRGAGELFF. CDR3 nucleotide sequence: TGCAGTGCAACGCGGGGGGCCGGGGAGCTGTTTTTT.

The chain carries TRBV6-1 and TRBJ2-2; 8 nucleotides line up with TRBD2. The CDR3 length is 17 residues. Germline V gives CDR1 MNHNS, CDR2 SASEGT. Trimming removed 0 bases from V and 1 base from J; junction bases left unmatched: 4. The CDR3 nucleotides read TGTGCCAGCAGTGAAGCTTGGCTAGCGGGGAACACCGGGGAGCTGTTTTTT. Translated, it gives CASSEAWLAGNTGELFF.

In this sample, this clonotype turned up a few times. V usage is TRBV24-1 and J usage is TRBJ2-3; tentatively, D is TRBD1 or TRBD2 (6 bases each). The germline V and J ends were trimmed by 6 bases and 2 bases, with 8 bases remaining between them. CDR1 and CDR2 from the germline V gene are KGHDR and SFDVKD. This CDR3 comprises 13 residues. CDR3 residues: CATSRGHTDTQYF. CDR3 in DNA: TGTGCCACCAGTCGGGGGCACACAGATACGCAGTATTTT.

The V gene is TRBV9, the J gene TRBJ1-5; D may be TRBD1 (5 bases). Germline V lookup: CDR1 SGDLS, CDR2 YYNGEE. V was trimmed by 0 bases and J by 2 bases, leaving 18 bases between them. CDR3 size: 18 residues. The CDR3 loop reads CASSVACRVKDGNQPQHF. The DNA for the CDR3 is TGTGCCAGCAGCGTAGCGTGCAGGGTGAAAGATGGCAATCAGCCCCAGCATTTT.

This clonotype occurred a few times. The chain employs TRBV5-6 and TRBJ2-7; D might be TRBD2 (5 bases). CDR3 length equals 14 residues. V was shortened by 3 bases and J by 1 base, with 11 bases between the two germline ends. Per the germline V gene, CDR1 is SGHDT and CDR2 is YYEEEE. Here the CDR3 reads CASSWTGPSYEQYF. For the CDR3, the DNA is TGTGCCAGCAGCTGGACTGGGCCTTCCTACGAGCAGTACTTC.

The chain carries TRBV5-1 and TRBJ2-1, with TRBD2 matching 7 bases. Germline lookup yields CDR1 SGHRS and CDR2 YFSETQ. V trimming: 6 bases; J trimming: 10 bases; junction bases outside the gene matches: 13. The CDR3 contains 14 residues. The CDR3 protein is CASKVTSSGGEQFF. The CDR3 region has the DNA TGCGCCAGCAAGGTGACTAGCAGTGGGGGAGAGCAGTTCTTC. Using reference TRBV5-1 and TRBJ2-1 for the parts outside the CDR3, the full variable domain is KAGVTQTPRYLIKTRGQQVTLSCSPISGHRSVSWYQQTPGQGLQFLFEYFSETQRNKGNFPGRFSGRQFSNSRSEMNVSTLELGDSALYLCASKVTSSGGEQFFGPGTRLTVL.

This rearrangement joins TRBV7-9 to TRBJ2-3, with D perhaps matching TRBD1 or TRBD2 (6 bases each). Germline V gene sequence: CDR1 SEHNR, CDR2 FQNEAQ (reference sequence). The CDR3 length is 15 residues. V dropped 6 bases and J dropped 2 bases, with 15 bases sitting between them. The CDR3 here is CASSRRGDITDTQYF. DNA for the CDR3: TGTGCCAGCAGTAGGAGGGGGGACATCACAGATACGCAGTATTTT.

The V and J genes are TRBV20-1 and TRBJ2-5; 7 bases are a match to TRBD2. Germline V gene lookup returns CDR1 DFQATT and CDR2 SNEGSKA (reference sequence). The length of the CDR3 is 15 residues. Trimming removed 5 bases from V and 3 bases from J; junction bases left unmatched: 12. The CDR3 DNA follows: TGCAGTGCTTGGGCGGTCTCGGGGGGTAAAGAGACCCAGTACTTC. Translated: CSAWAVSGGKETQYF.

The rearrangement uses TRBV20-1 and TRBJ2-1; weak D call: TRBD1 (5 bases). Germline values: CDR1 DFQATT, CDR2 SNEGSKA (reference sequence). The CDR3 runs 18 residues. The V and J ends lost 0 bases and 0 bases respectively, with 18 bases between them. The CDR3 DNA is TGCAGTGCTAGAGATCCCAGCCTAGACAGCAGCTCCTACAATGAGCAGTTCTTC. Translation gives CSARDPSLDSSSYNEQFF.

This clonotype was recorded a few times. The chain recombines TRBV5-4 with TRBJ2-1; 8 nucleotides match TRBD2. V lost 2 bases to trimming and J lost 4 bases; unmatched junction nucleotides: 5. Germline CDR1 SGHNT, CDR2 YYREEE (reference sequence). CDR3 length: 15 amino acids. CDR3 protein: CASSFAGGSYNEQFF. CDR3 DNA sequence: TGTGCCAGCAGCTTTGCGGGGGGAAGTTACAATGAGCAGTTCTTC.

This clonotype has a count of ten or more. V usage is TRBV29-1 and J usage is TRBJ1-1; D not resolved. The germline V gene encodes CDR1 SQVTM and CDR2 ANQGSEA. Trimming left V 4 bases short and J 1 base short, with 16 bases between. The CDR3 consists of 15 residues. This CDR3 reads CSVVFLGQENTEAFF. The CDR3 nucleotides are TGCAGCGTTGTCTTTTTGGGCCAAGAGAACACTGAAGCTTTCTTT.

This clonotype has a handful of counts. CDR3 sequence: CASSLTTGELFF. CDR3 DNA sequence: TGTGCCAGCAGCTTGACGACCGGGGAGCTGTTTTTT. The J gene is TRBJ2-2, the V gene TRBV5-6, with D unclear. The CDR3 runs 12 residues. Trimming pared 1 base from V and 5 bases from J, leaving 3 bases between. Looked up from germline, CDR1 is SGHDT and CDR2 is YYEEEE.

This clonotype was seen more than once but under ten times. The chain has TRBV7-2 and TRBJ2-5; TRBD2 agrees at 7 bases. This CDR3 comprises 14 residues. CDR1 and CDR2 (germline): SGHTA, FQGNSA. Trimming at V came to 5 bases and at J to 2 bases, leaving 5 bases not matched to a gene. CDR3 sequence reads: CASSPSGSQETQYF. The DNA for the CDR3 is TGTGCCAGCAGCCCTAGCGGCTCTCAAGAGACCCAGTACTTC.

This clonotype was observed a few times. J is TRBJ2-7 and V is TRBV10-3; tentatively, D is TRBD1 (6 bases). CDR1 is ENHRY, CDR2 SYGVKD, per germline. The V end lost 4 bases, the J end lost 0 bases, and 10 bases lay between the germline ends. The CDR3 runs to 14 residues. CDR3 bases: TGTGCCATCAGTGCCCGGGACAACTCCTACGAGCAGTACTTC. It yields the protein CAISARDNSYEQYF.

This chain links TRBV12-3 or TRBV12-4 with TRBJ2-3; no definite D call. The germline V and J ends were trimmed by 8 bases and 6 bases, with 21 bases remaining between them. CDR3 length: 15 residues. The CDR3 region has the DNA TGTGCCAGCGGCCTCCCCCCGCCACGTGGTGATACGCAGTATTTT. Translated, it gives CASGLPPPRGDTQYF.

This rearrangement joins TRBV18 to TRBJ1-2, with D perhaps matching TRBD1 (5 bases). The CDR3 runs 15 residues. The V gene's germline CDR1 is KGHSH and CDR2 LQKENI. V was shortened by 8 bases and J by 6 bases, with 22 bases between the two germline ends. CDR3 loop: CASTRFGDVVDGYTF. The CDR3 bases are TGTGCCAGCACACGATTTGGGGACGTGGTAGATGGCTACACCTTC.

The sample holds a few counts of this clonotype. The chain recombines TRBV6-1 with TRBJ2-1, with D possibly matching TRBD2 (6 bases). Trimming stripped 7 bases from V and 6 bases from J, with 16 bases between. The CDR3 runs 14 residues. The germline CDR1 and CDR2 sequences are MNHNS and SASEGT. This chain's CDR3 is CASTRSGTSNEQFF. DNA for the CDR3: TGTGCCAGCACCAGATCCGGGACTTCCAATGAGCAGTTCTTC.

Many counts were recorded for this clonotype. The chain combines TRBV12-3 or TRBV12-4 with TRBJ1-1; possibly TRBD1 for D (5 bases). The length of the CDR3 is 14 residues. V lost 1 base and J 5 bases, leaving 11 bases between the germline ends. This CDR3 reads CASSLDPGGTEAFF. CDR3 sequence (DNA): TGTGCCAGCAGTTTAGATCCGGGGGGGACTGAAGCTTTCTTT.

This chain joins TRBV7-9 and TRBJ2-5; D may be TRBD1 (5 bases). The CDR3 covers 13 residues. Germline-derived CDR1 and CDR2 are SEHNR and FQNEAQ (reference sequence). V was trimmed by 2 bases and J by 2 bases, leaving 6 bases between them. In nucleotides, the CDR3 is TGTGCCAGCAGCTTAAGACAGCAAGAGACCCAGTACTTC. This gives the protein CASSLRQQETQYF.